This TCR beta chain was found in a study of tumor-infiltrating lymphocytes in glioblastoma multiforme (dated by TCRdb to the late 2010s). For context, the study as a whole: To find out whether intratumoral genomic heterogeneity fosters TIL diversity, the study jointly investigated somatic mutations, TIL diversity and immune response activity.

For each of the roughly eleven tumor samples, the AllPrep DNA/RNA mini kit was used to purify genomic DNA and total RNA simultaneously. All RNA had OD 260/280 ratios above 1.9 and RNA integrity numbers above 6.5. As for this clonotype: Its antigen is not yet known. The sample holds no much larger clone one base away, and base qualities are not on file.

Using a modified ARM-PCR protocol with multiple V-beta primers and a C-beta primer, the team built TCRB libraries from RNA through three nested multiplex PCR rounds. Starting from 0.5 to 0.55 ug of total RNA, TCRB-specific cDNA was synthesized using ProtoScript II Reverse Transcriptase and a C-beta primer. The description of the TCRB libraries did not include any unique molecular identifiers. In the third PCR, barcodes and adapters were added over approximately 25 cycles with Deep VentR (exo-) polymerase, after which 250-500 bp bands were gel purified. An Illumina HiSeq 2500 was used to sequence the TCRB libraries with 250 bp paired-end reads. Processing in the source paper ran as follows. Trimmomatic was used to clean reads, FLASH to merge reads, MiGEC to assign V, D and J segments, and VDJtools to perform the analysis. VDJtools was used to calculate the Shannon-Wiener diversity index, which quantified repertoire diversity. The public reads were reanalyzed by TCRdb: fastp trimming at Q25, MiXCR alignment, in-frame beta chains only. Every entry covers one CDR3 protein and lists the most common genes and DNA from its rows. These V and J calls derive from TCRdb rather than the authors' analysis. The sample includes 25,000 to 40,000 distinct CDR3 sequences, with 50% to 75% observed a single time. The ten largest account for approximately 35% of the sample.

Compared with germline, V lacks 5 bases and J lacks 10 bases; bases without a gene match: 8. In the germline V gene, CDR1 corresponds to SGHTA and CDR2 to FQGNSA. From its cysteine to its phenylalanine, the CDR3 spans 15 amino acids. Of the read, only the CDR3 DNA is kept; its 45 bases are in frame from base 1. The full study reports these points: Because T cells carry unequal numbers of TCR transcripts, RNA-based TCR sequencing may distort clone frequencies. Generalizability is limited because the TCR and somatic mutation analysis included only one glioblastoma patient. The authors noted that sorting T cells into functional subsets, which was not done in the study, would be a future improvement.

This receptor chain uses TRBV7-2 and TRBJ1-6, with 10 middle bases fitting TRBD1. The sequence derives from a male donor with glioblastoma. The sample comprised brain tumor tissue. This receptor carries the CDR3 CASSTRDRGESPLHF. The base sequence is TGTGCCAGCAGCACCCGGGACAGGGGCGAGTCACCCCTCCACTTT.